This TCR beta chain comes out of a study of T cell responses to AZD1222 COVID-19 vaccine. Overall study results and limits: Sampled repertoires all dated from after the peak T cell response. Clonal diversity was possibly underestimated, and white British individuals and females predominated among donors. Seropositive at baseline were only five or six AZD1222 recipients.

To note about this clone: Its antigen is not identified.

TCRdb keeps only in-frame clones here, not all; method: immunoSEQ multiplex PCR. The sample consists of roughly 18,000 clones, around four fifths of them appearing once. This CDR3 contains 12 residues. V shed 4 bases and J shed 6 bases, with 6 bases lying between them. The clonotype originates from an adult who received the AZD1222 COVID-19 vaccine. V usage is TRBV12-3 or TRBV12-4 and J usage is TRBJ2-2; D gene ambiguous. Sequencing was performed on peripheral blood, taken 28 days after the second AZD1222 dose. The CDR3 region is CASSSWPGELFF. CDR3 DNA: TGTGCCAGCAGTTCTTGGCCCGGGGAGCTGTTTTTT.